What follows are 21 T cell receptor beta chains derived from one specimen sequenced in a study of T cells after yellow fever vaccination. TCRdb passed the 5' RACE reads through MiXCR, listing each CDR3 protein once. Among hundreds of thousands of distinct CDR3 sequences listed, 15% to 20% were seen once. This sample comprised PBMCs, obtained before the yellow fever booster vaccination. The receptor set was obtained from a man between 18 and 29 years old who received the YFV17D yellow fever vaccine.

V gene TRBV12-3 or TRBV12-4 combines with J gene TRBJ1-4; D gene uncertain. The V end lost 4 bases, the J end lost 8 bases, and 14 bases lay between the germline ends. The CDR3 spans 14 residues. CDR3 coding DNA: TGTGCCAGCAGTTACCCCGGGAGGCCGGAAAAACTGTTTTTT. Its protein is CASSYPGRPEKLFF.

Only a few counts were recorded for this clonotype. This chain links TRBV6-5 with TRBJ1-1; possible D gene TRBD1, 5 bases. The CDR3 totals 16 residues. V dropped 7 bases and J dropped 10 bases, with 28 bases sitting between them. The germline gives CDR1 MNHEY, CDR2 SVGAGI. The CDR3 region is CASTKGSTAALQRAFF. The CDR3, as DNA: TGTGCCAGCACCAAGGGGTCAACGGCAGCCCTTCAGAGAGCTTTCTTT.

There are a few counts of this clonotype. The rearrangement links TRBV11-2 to TRBJ1-5; a possible D gene is TRBD1 (5 bases). The CDR3 sequence is 13 residues long. In germline, CDR1 is SGHAT, CDR2 FQNNGV. V was trimmed by 3 bases and J by 7 bases, leaving 10 bases between them. CDR3 coding DNA: TGTGCCAGCAGCTTGGGGGTGCAACAGCCCCAGCATTTT. Protein sequence: CASSLGVQQPQHF. The variable domain in full, completed from reference TRBV11-2 and TRBJ1-5, reads EAGVAQSPRYKIIEKRQSVAFWCNPISGHATLYWYQQILGQGPKLLIQFQNNGVVDDSQLPKDRFSAERLKGVDSTLKIQPAKLEDSAVYLCASSLGVQQPQHFGDGTRLSIL.

The chain has TRBV5-1 and TRBJ2-2; no reliable D call. Germline-derived CDR1 and CDR2 are SGHRS and YFSETQ. V lost 4 bases and J 5 bases, leaving 6 bases between the germline ends. There are 12 residues in the CDR3. The DNA for the CDR3 is TGCGCCAGCAGCCCCGAAACCGGGGAGCTGTTTTTT. Its protein is CASSPETGELFF.

V is TRBV4-1 and J is TRBJ2-1; 10 positions match TRBD2. CDR3 length equals 15 residues. Germline V gene data show CDR1 as MGHRA and CDR2 as YSYEKL. J lost 6 bases, V lost 4 bases, and 6 bases had no gene match. The CDR3 sequence is CASSLLPSGGNEQFF. CDR3 in DNA: TGCGCCAGCAGCCTGCTCCCTAGCGGGGGCAATGAGCAGTTCTTC.

This chain uses TRBV7-2 with TRBJ1-2, with TRBD1 matching over 7 bases. Unmatched junction bases numbered 9, after V lost 3 bases and J lost 8 bases. The CDR3 runs 14 residues. The V gene's germline CDR1 is SGHTA and CDR2 FQGNSA. The CDR3 is CASSFTGASYGYTF. CDR3 coding DNA: TGTGCCAGCAGCTTTACAGGGGCGTCTTACGGCTACACCTTC.

This clonotype was seen repeatedly, ten times or more. The gene calls are TRBV12-3 or TRBV12-4 and TRBJ2-2; D gene uncertain. This CDR3 spans 13 amino acids. Trimming left V 2 bases short and J 8 bases short, with 9 bases between. CDR3 DNA: TGTGCCAGCAGTTTAATCGGTGGGGGGGAGCTGTTTTTT. It translates to CASSLIGGGELFF.

This clonotype was observed once. The CDR3 protein is CASSLAVGGSSGNTIYF. The CDR3 region has the DNA TGCGCCAGCAGCTTGGCGGTGGGCGGAAGCTCTGGAAACACCATATATTTT. The chain employs TRBV5-1 and TRBJ1-3; D not resolved. The CDR3 runs 17 residues. The V and J ends lost 0 bases and 0 bases respectively, with 13 bases between them. The germline CDR1 and CDR2 sequences are SGHRS and YFSETQ.

In this sample, this clonotype turned up many times. This rearrangement joins TRBV6-5 to TRBJ2-7; tentative D call: TRBD2 (5 bases). CDR1 MNHEY and CDR2 SVGAGI come from the germline V gene. The CDR3 is 13 amino acids. The ends were cut back, 5 bases at V and 6 bases at J, with 14 bases in the middle. Here the CDR3 reads CASSLPATSEQYF. CDR3 nucleotide sequence: TGTGCCAGCAGTCTCCCGGCCACTAGCGAGCAGTACTTC.

This clonotype has ten or more counts. This chain connects TRBV7-6 to TRBJ2-6, with 7 nucleotides matching TRBD2. The CDR3 runs to 17 residues. The V and J ends lost 2 bases and 4 bases, in that order; junction bases with no gene match: 8. The germline CDR1 and CDR2 sequences are SGHVS and FNYEAQ. The CDR3 protein is CASSLMISGTGANVLTF. CDR3 sequence (DNA): TGTGCCAGCAGCTTAATGATCAGCGGGACCGGGGCCAACGTCCTGACTTTC.

This chain links TRBV29-1 with TRBJ1-5; TRBD1 aligns across 7 bases. Germline-derived CDR1 and CDR2 are SQVTM and ANQGSEA. Trimming at V came to 7 bases and at J to 4 bases, leaving 7 bases not matched to a gene. The CDR3 is 13 residues long. CDR3 amino acids: CSARDSLNQPQHF. The CDR3 region has the DNA TGCAGCGCCAGGGACAGCCTTAATCAGCCCCAGCATTTT.

This sequence joins TRBV6-6 and TRBJ2-2; D perhaps matches TRBD1 (6 bases). V lost 5 bases and J lost 5, with 15 bases in between. The CDR3 has 15 amino acids. Germline loops: CDR1 MNHNY, CDR2 SVGAGI (reference sequence). CDR3 region: CASSRDTSPTGELFF. The CDR3 DNA is TGTGCCAGCAGTCGGGACACCTCCCCGACCGGGGAGCTGTTTTTT.

This rearrangement joins TRBV12-3 or TRBV12-4 to TRBJ2-1; possible D gene TRBD2, 5 bases. The CDR3 runs to 12 residues. With 3 bases removed from V and 9 bases from J, the gap between germline ends came to 9 bases. CDR3 nucleotides: TGTGCCAGCAGTTTTTCGAGCGGTGAGCAGTTCTTC. Its translation is CASSFSSGEQFF.

The rearrangement uses TRBV28 and TRBJ1-4; D is possibly TRBD1 (5 bases). This CDR3 comprises 13 residues. The germline V gene has CDR1 MDHEN and CDR2 SYDVKM. Trimming took off 8 bases at V and 8 bases at J, with 15 bases between the two ends. CDR3 sequence reads: CASGEGREEKLFF. In DNA, the CDR3 is TGTGCCAGCGGAGAGGGACGGGAAGAAAAACTGTTTTTT.

This clonotype was found many times. The CDR3 DNA reads as TGTGCCAGCAGTAAAAGCGGGGGGGCAATGGATGAGCAGTTCTTC. It encodes CASSKSGGAMDEQFF. V usage is TRBV6-4 and J usage is TRBJ2-1; 10 bases align to TRBD2. The CDR3 extends over 15 amino acids. V trimming: 5 bases; J trimming: 8 bases; junction bases outside the gene matches: 9. The germline CDR1 and CDR2 sequences are MRHNA and SNTAGT.

This clonotype was seen only a few times. The chain links TRBV7-9 to TRBJ2-7, with 11 bases matching TRBD2. The CDR3 totals 14 residues. CDR1 is SEHNR and CDR2 is FQNEAQ in the germline V gene (reference sequence). V trimming: 7 bases; J trimming: 5 bases; junction bases outside the gene matches: 7. The chain's CDR3 is CASTRLAGHDEQYV. The DNA for the CDR3 is TGTGCCAGCACCCGACTAGCGGGGCACGACGAGCAGTACGTC.

This clonotype was recorded a few times. The V gene is TRBV2, the J gene TRBJ2-5; D unresolved. Germline CDR1 SNHLY, CDR2 FYNNEI. The CDR3 is 13 amino acids. Trimming pared 1 base from V and 2 bases from J, leaving 5 bases between. CDR3 nucleotide sequence: TGTGCCAGCAGTGAAGTTTCTCAAGAGACCCAGTACTTC. Its translation is CASSEVSQETQYF.

The chain carries TRBV30 and TRBJ1-2; D is unclear. This CDR3 comprises 13 residues. Trimming pared 0 bases from V and 5 bases from J, leaving 10 bases between. The germline CDR1 and CDR2 sequences are GTSNPN and SVGIG (reference sequence). This CDR3 is CAWSVHRSYGYTF. CDR3 bases: TGTGCCTGGAGTGTACATCGGAGTTATGGCTACACCTTC.

This clonotype was detected many times. The chain carries TRBV7-9 and TRBJ1-1; TRBD1 might be the D (6 bases). The V gene lost 3 bases and the J gene lost 0 bases, with 8 bases spanning the gap. Per germline, CDR1 SEHNR and CDR2 FQNEAQ (reference sequence). This CDR3 has 14 residues. The CDR3 region has the DNA TGTGCCAGCAGCTTGAAGGGGGTGAACACTGAAGCTTTCTTT. Translated, it gives CASSLKGVNTEAFF. Drawing the rest from reference TRBV7-9 and TRBJ1-1, the complete variable domain is DTGVSQNPRHKITKRGQNVTFRCDPISEHNRLYWYRQTLGQGPEFLTYFQNEAQLEKSRLLSDRFSAERPKGSFSTLEIQRTEQGDSAMYLCASSLKGVNTEAFFGQGTRLTVV.

The V gene is TRBV5-1, the J gene TRBJ1-6; the match to TRBD1 covers 8 bases. J lost 13 bases, V lost 4 bases, and 13 bases had no gene match. Germline V gene lookup returns CDR1 SGHRS and CDR2 YFSETQ. The CDR3 length is 15 residues. CDR3 loop: CASSQHRTGRIPLHF. The CDR3 DNA reads as TGCGCCAGCAGCCAACACCGGACAGGGAGAATCCCCCTCCACTTT.

The V and J genes are TRBV5-1 and TRBJ1-6, with 10 bases lining up with TRBD1. CDR1 and CDR2 from the germline V gene are SGHRS and YFSETQ. This CDR3 has 17 residues. Losses at the gene ends were 4 bases for V and 11 bases for J; bases not matched to a gene: 15. DNA of the CDR3: TGCGCCAGCAGCATCCTTCCCGGGACAGGGGAAAGGGCACCCCTCCACTTT. Translating it yields CASSILPGTGERAPLHF.